These T cell receptor beta chains were read from a single sample in a study of OX40 agonist ivuxolimab in advanced cancers. Sequenced by immunoSEQ multiplex PCR; TCRdb stores in-frame clones only, minus some. The data hold some 41,000 clones, with around 90% observed a single time. The starting material was CD4+ or CD8+ T cells sorted from blood, obtained in a trial of the OX40 agonist ivuxolimab. All receptors derive from an adult with an advanced solid tumor such as melanoma, head and neck, liver or kidney cancer. CDR3s include the opening cysteine and the closing phenylalanine or tryptophan. A D gene is named only where the DNA matches it firmly. The size field is filled for only some rows; it gives once, few, many or a size class.

d_call cdr3_length j_call v_call clone_size cdr3_aa cdr3_nt
- 14 TRBJ2-7 TRBV7-9 few CASSLSAGSYEQYF TGTGCCAGCAGCTTATCCGCGGGGAGCTACGAGCAGTACTTC
- 16 TRBJ2-5 TRBV7-2 - CASSPLTGYPPETQYF TGTGCCAGCAGCCCCCTCACGGGGTACCCCCCAGAGACCCAGTACTTC
- 13 TRBJ2-7 TRBV27 - CASSLSSTYEQYF TGTGCCAGCAGTTTAAGTTCCACCTACGAGCAGTACTTC
- 14 TRBJ1-1 TRBV4-1 - CASSQGVMNTEAFF TGCGCCAGCAGCCAAGGGGTCATGAACACTGAAGCTTTCTTT
TRBD2 16 TRBJ2-2 TRBV9 - CASSGTSGGADGELFF TGTGCCAGCAGCGGGACTAGCGGGGGGGCTGACGGGGAGCTGTTTTTT
- 13 TRBJ1-1 TRBV27 - CASSLSPSRSAFF TGTGCCAGCAGTTTATCTCCGTCTCGGTCGGCTTTCTTT
- 15 TRBJ2-5 TRBV7-9 - CASSFPGVYQETQYF TGTGCCAGCAGCTTTCCGGGGGTGTACCAAGAGACCCAGTACTTC
- 12 TRBJ1-1 TRBV5-6 - CASSWGPTEAFF TGTGCCAGCAGTTGGGGTCCGACTGAAGCTTTCTTT
- 14 TRBJ1-2 TRBV5-4 - CASSLYPVSDGYTF TGTGCCAGCAGCTTGTACCCGGTTTCTGATGGCTACACCTTC
- 15 TRBJ2-5 TRBV5-1 - CASSLEGQGRETQYF TGTGCCAGCAGCTTGGAGGGCCAAGGGCGGGAGACCCAGTACTTC
- 15 TRBJ1-1 TRBV6-1 few CASSEDDVVNTEAFF TGTGCCAGCAGTGAAGATGACGTAGTGAACACTGAAGCTTTCTTT
TRBD2 16 TRBJ2-5 TRBV13 - CASSLGLAGGQETQYF TGTGCCAGCAGCTTAGGACTAGCGGGGGGACAAGAGACCCAGTACTTC
- 13 TRBJ2-7 TRBV27 - CASSLGRGYEQYF TGTGCCAGCAGTTTAGGCAGGGGTTACGAGCAGTACTTC
- 14 TRBJ2-7 TRBV19 once CASSTGSPGYEQYF TGTGCCAGTAGTACCGGATCCCCGGGCTACGAGCAGTACTTC
- 13 TRBJ2-7 TRBV6-5 - CASSPGRYYEQYF TGTGCCAGCAGCCCGGGACGTTACTACGAGCAGTACTTC
- 15 TRBJ2-7 TRBV5-1 - CASSLASEGTYEQYF TGCGCCAGCAGCTTGGCGTCAGAGGGTACCTACGAGCAGTACTTC
- 15 TRBJ2-2 TRBV4-1 - CASSLWTENTGELFF TGCGCCAGCAGCCTTTGGACAGAGAACACCGGGGAGCTGTTTTTT
- 14 TRBJ1-1 TRBV28 - CASRLQGWNTEAFF TGTGCCAGCAGGCTACAGGGTTGGAACACTGAAGCTTTCTTT
TRBD1 14 TRBJ1-3 TRBV14 - CASSLRGGINTIYF TGTGCCAGCAGCCTGCGAGGGGGCATAAACACCATATATTTT
- 12 TRBJ2-1 TRBV14 once CASSPYPSEQFF TGTGCCAGCAGCCCCTACCCCAGCGAGCAGTTCTTC
TRBD1 14 TRBJ1-2 TRBV5-1 - CASSLGQGNYGYTF TGCGCCAGCAGCCTCGGACAGGGGAACTATGGCTACACCTTC
- 14 TRBJ2-1 TRBV13 once CASNLGPPGNEQFF TGTGCCAGCAACCTAGGGCCTCCTGGGAATGAGCAGTTCTTC
- 14 TRBJ2-5 TRBV4-2 - CASSHPGRAETQYF TGTGCCAGCAGCCACCCGGGCAGGGCGGAGACCCAGTACTTC
TRBD1 14 TRBJ2-1 TRBV27 - CASSYQGTGREQFF TGTGCCAGCAGTTACCAGGGGACAGGGCGTGAGCAGTTCTTC
- 13 TRBJ1-1 TRBV19 - CASSPAGRTEAFF TGTGCCAGTAGTCCGGCAGGCCGGACTGAAGCTTTCTTT
- 15 TRBJ2-2 TRBV28 - CASSLHNQNTGELFF TGTGCCAGCAGTTTACACAATCAGAACACCGGGGAGCTGTTTTTT
- 13 TRBJ2-5 TRBV2 - CASQSVAVETQYF TGTGCCAGCCAGTCGGTTGCGGTAGAGACCCAGTACTTC
- 12 TRBJ2-7 TRBV5-1 - CASSLTPYEQYF TGCGCCAGCAGCTTAACACCCTACGAGCAGTACTTC
- 13 TRBJ1-1 TRBV5-6 - CASSLVVGTEAFF TGTGCCAGCAGCTTGGTAGTTGGCACTGAAGCTTTCTTT
- 14 TRBJ2-7 TRBV28 once CASSFRGVRMEQYF TGTGCCAGCAGTTTTAGAGGGGTTAGAATGGAGCAGTACTTC
TRBD1 14 TRBJ1-1 TRBV2 once CATSLNRGPTEAFF TGTGCCACTTCCCTAAACAGGGGGCCCACTGAAGCTTTCTTT
- 14 TRBJ2-7 TRBV27 - CASSLSVASPEQYF TGTGCCAGCAGTTTGTCGGTAGCAAGCCCCGAGCAGTACTTC
- 15 TRBJ2-7 TRBV6-5 - CASSYFWNRGDEQYF TGTGCCAGCAGTTACTTCTGGAATCGAGGTGACGAGCAGTACTTC
- 16 TRBJ2-1 TRBV29-1 - CSVEGGSREAYNEQFF TGCAGCGTTGAAGGGGGAAGCAGGGAGGCTTACAATGAGCAGTTCTTC
TRBD1 13 TRBJ1-1 TRBV4-1 - CASSQVGDSEAFF TGCGCCAGCAGCCAAGTCGGGGACAGTGAAGCTTTCTTT
TRBD1 15 TRBJ2-5 TRBV11-1 - CASSLGTGGGETQYF TGTGCCAGCAGCTTAGGGACAGGGGGGGGAGAGACCCAGTACTTC
- 14 TRBJ1-3 TRBV28 - CASSLGGDGNTIYF TGTGCCAGCAGTTTAGGGGGAGATGGAAACACCATATATTTT